Here is one TCR beta chain with its context. Its antigen is undetermined. Sequencing used immunoSEQ multiplex PCR; TCRdb keeps in-frame clones, though not all of them. This table has roughly 51,000 clones, more than 45% appearing once. This entry belongs to a study of cytotoxic CD8 clonotypes in ibrutinib-treated CLL. The study, taken as a whole, reports: Clonality went up at ibrutinib response and then declined back toward baseline at progression.

The sequence came from a human donor with chronic lymphocytic leukemia. The sample here was PBMCs, taken after 12 months of ibrutinib treatment.

The DNA for the CDR3 is TGTGCCAGTAGTGTCTCCGGGACAGGGAATCAGCCCCAGCATTTT. Translation: CASSVSGTGNQPQHF. The chain couples TRBV19 to TRBJ1-5; 9 nucleotides line up with TRBD1. Unmatched junction bases numbered 6, after V lost 5 bases and J lost 4 bases. This CDR3 comprises 15 residues. The V gene's germline CDR1 is LNHDA and CDR2 SQIVND (reference sequence).